This is a list of T cell receptor beta chains from one sample in a study of blood T cell repertoires in COVID-19. TCRdb's table, derived via immunoSEQ multiplex PCR, lists solely in-frame clones and lacks some. The profile shows over 85,000 clones, more than 85% of them singletons. The sequencing input was peripheral blood. These TCRs come from a human donor with active COVID-19. The donor label of this sample is uncertain. Each CDR3 is given with its conserved first and last residue. D genes are given only for firm matches. Expanded clones are given a class, and other clones once, few, many or no size at all.

v_call	d_call	j_call	clone_size	cdr3_length	cdr3_aa	cdr3_nt
TRBV5-4	TRBD2	TRBJ2-1	once	16	CASSLGLAASYNEQFF	TGTGCCAGCAGCTTGGGACTAGCGGCCTCCTACAATGAGCAGTTCTTC
TRBV7-2	TRBD1	TRBJ2-7	.	16	CASSLGQGASSYEQYF	TGTGCCAGCAGCTTGGGGCAGGGGGCTAGCTCCTACGAGCAGTACTTC
TRBV6-5	.	TRBJ2-7	once	11	CASSTEYEQYF	TGTGCCAGCAGTACAGAATACGAGCAGTACTTC
TRBV3-1/TRBV3-2	.	TRBJ2-6	.	14	CASSQVRGANVLTF	TGTGCCAGCAGCCAAGTCCGGGGGGCCAACGTCCTGACTTTC
TRBV4-3	.	TRBJ2-7	.	18	CASSQGLNLGAVSYEQYF	TGCGCCAGCAGCCAAGGACTAAATCTGGGCGCTGTTTCCTACGAGCAGTACTTC
TRBV19	TRBD2	TRBJ2-5	.	15	CASSMGLAKGETQYF	TGTGCCAGTAGTATGGGACTAGCGAAGGGAGAGACCCAGTACTTC
TRBV5-1	TRBD1	TRBJ2-3	.	16	CASSLGGQGSTDTQYF	TGCGCCAGCAGCTTGGGGGGACAGGGTAGCACAGATACGCAGTATTTT
TRBV12-5	.	TRBJ1-1	.	13	CASGLVLTGEAFF	TGTGCTAGTGGTTTGGTACTTACAGGGGAAGCTTTCTTT
TRBV5-1	TRBD2	TRBJ2-3	.	17	CASSPLASGGFTDTQYF	TGCGCCAGCAGCCCCCTCGCGAGCGGGGGGTTCACAGATACGCAGTATTTT
TRBV11-2	TRBD1	TRBJ2-3	.	15	CASSLTGQGTDTQYF	TGTGCCAGCAGCCTAACGGGACAGGGCACAGATACGCAGTATTTT
TRBV24-1	.	TRBJ2-1	.	13	CATSDPRMLGQFF	TGTGCCACCAGTGATCCACGGATGCTAGGGCAGTTCTTC
TRBV6-4	.	TRBJ2-1	.	16	CASSDGMAGAIGEQFF	TGTGCCAGCAGTGACGGGATGGCGGGGGCTATAGGAGAGCAGTTCTTC
TRBV3-1/TRBV3-2	.	TRBJ2-3	.	15	CASSQINRVTDTQYF	TGTGCCAGCAGCCAAATTAACAGGGTTACAGATACGCAGTATTTT
TRBV29-1	TRBD1	TRBJ2-7	.	18	CSVSARDSFTTGPYEQYF	TGCAGCGTTTCCGCCCGGGACAGCTTCACCACTGGGCCCTACGAGCAGTACTTC
TRBV19	TRBD1	TRBJ1-3	.	16	CASSLGTGGAGNTIYF	TGTGCCAGTAGCCTCGGGACAGGGGGAGCTGGAAACACCATATATTTT
TRBV7-9	.	TRBJ1-2	.	13	CASSFIVYDGYTF	TGTGCCAGCAGCTTCATAGTTTATGATGGCTACACCTTC
TRBV2	TRBD2	TRBJ2-3	.	12	CASSGDSRDYFF	TGTGCCAGCAGTGGGGATAGCCGGGACTATTTTTTT
TRBV28	TRBD1	TRBJ1-1	.	17	CASSLGQLNLFNTEAFF	TGTGCCAGCAGTTTGGGACAGCTGAACCTTTTTAACACTGAAGCTTTCTTT
TRBV5-6	TRBD2	TRBJ2-3	.	15	CASSFGTSDSDTQYF	TGTGCCAGCAGCTTTGGGACTAGCGATTCAGATACGCAGTATTTT
TRBV7-9	.	TRBJ1-5	.	12	CASSFYNQPQHF	TGTGCCAGCAGCTTCTACAATCAGCCCCAGCATTTT
TRBV6-5	.	TRBJ1-2	.	14	CASSKQTANYGYTF	TGTGCCAGCAGTAAACAGACAGCTAACTATGGCTACACCTTC
TRBV12-3/TRBV12-4	.	TRBJ1-2	once	13	CASSSAGQAGYTF	TGTGCCAGCAGTTCGGCGGGGCAGGCTGGCTACACCTTC
TRBV6-1	.	TRBJ1-3	.	14	CASSEGASGNTIYF	TGTGCCAGCAGTGAAGGGGCCTCTGGAAACACCATATATTTT
TRBV6-5	TRBD2	TRBJ2-1	.	14	CASSYGEGGNEQFF	TGTGCCAGCAGTTATGGGGAGGGCGGGAATGAGCAGTTCTTC
TRBV10-3	.	TRBJ2-3	.	13	CAITEPSGDTQYF	TGTGCCATCACTGAACCGTCGGGGGATACGCAGTATTTT
TRBV5-1	TRBD1	TRBJ2-3	.	17	CASSQNPTGQGTDTQYF	TGCGCCAGCAGCCAAAACCCTACCGGACAGGGAACAGATACGCAGTATTTT
TRBV25-1	.	TRBJ2-7	.	13	CASSESVRGEQYF	TGTGCCAGCAGTGAATCGGTTCGAGGTGAGCAGTACTTC
TRBV5-1	.	TRBJ1-1	.	16	CASSLSGGGVHTEAFF	TGCGCCAGCAGCTTGTCCGGCGGGGGAGTCCACACTGAAGCTTTCTTT
TRBV19	TRBD1	TRBJ2-2	.	15	CASRRDPGGRWELFF	TGTGCCAGTAGACGAGACCCAGGGGGCAGGTGGGAGCTGTTTTTT
TRBV5-4	TRBD1	TRBJ1-6	.	14	CASSYDRVRSPLHF	TGTGCCAGCAGTTACGACAGGGTTAGGTCACCCCTCCACTTT
TRBV9	TRBD2	TRBJ2-7	.	15	CASSVIAGESYEQYF	TGTGCCAGCAGCGTCATCGCGGGGGAGAGCTACGAGCAGTACTTC
TRBV28	TRBD1	TRBJ2-7	.	17	CASNLDRGRGRGYEQYF	TGTGCCAGCAACCTGGACAGGGGGCGCGGCAGGGGCTACGAGCAGTACTTC
TRBV2	TRBD2	TRBJ2-2	.	16	CASETSGGANTGELFF	TGTGCCAGCGAAACTAGCGGGGGGGCCAACACCGGGGAGCTGTTTTTT
TRBV6-2/TRBV6-3	TRBD2	TRBJ2-1	.	17	CASSSRRLAGVYNEQFF	TGTGCCAGCAGCTCCAGGCGGCTAGCGGGGGTTTACAATGAGCAGTTCTTC
TRBV4-1	.	TRBJ2-5	.	14	CASSRGTPQETQYF	TGCGCCAGCAGCCGTGGGACTCCCCAGGAGACCCAGTACTTC
TRBV7-9	.	TRBJ1-6	.	16	CASSPPSSGGKSPLHF	TGTGCCAGCAGCCCCCCCTCGAGCGGGGGCAAGTCACCCCTCCACTTT
TRBV6-5	TRBD1	TRBJ1-6	.	14	CASSTRTGDSPLHF	TGTGCCAGCAGTACTAGGACAGGGGATTCACCCCTCCACTTT
TRBV15	TRBD2	TRBJ2-7	.	15	CATSRDLPRGSEQYF	TGTGCCACCAGCAGAGATCTACCGCGGGGGAGCGAGCAGTACTTC
TRBV7-9	TRBD1	TRBJ1-1	once	14	CASGSRQGSTEAFF	TGTGCCAGCGGAAGTAGACAGGGGAGCACTGAAGCTTTCTTT
TRBV5-1	.	TRBJ2-3	.	13	CASSFAEQDTQYF	TGCGCCAGCAGCTTTGCGGAACAAGATACGCAGTATTTT
TRBV27	.	TRBJ1-2	.	16	CASKDRSGLSNYGYTF	TGTGCCAGCAAAGACCGCAGCGGGCTCTCTAACTATGGCTACACCTTC
TRBV6-5	.	TRBJ1-1	.	13	CASSNTGKTEAFF	TGTGCCAGCAGCAACACAGGGAAGACTGAAGCTTTCTTT
TRBV7-2	TRBD2	TRBJ2-3	.	16	CASRSLAGQGGDTQYF	TGTGCCAGCAGATCCCTAGCGGGACAAGGGGGGGATACGCAGTATTTT
TRBV6-6	TRBD1	TRBJ2-7	.	18	CASSHAGTGAITSYEQYF	TGTGCCAGCAGTCACGCCGGGACAGGGGCCATAACCTCCTACGAGCAGTACTTC
TRBV19	.	TRBJ2-7	once	14	CASSTGAGDYEQYF	TGTGCCAGTAGTACAGGAGCAGGGGACTACGAGCAGTACTTC
TRBV27	.	TRBJ1-1	once	14	CASSLRRADTEAFF	TGTGCCAGCAGTTTAAGGAGGGCGGACACTGAAGCTTTCTTT
TRBV29-1	.	TRBJ1-1	once	13	CSVRNRVNTEAFF	TGCAGCGTGAGAAACAGGGTAAACACTGAAGCTTTCTTT